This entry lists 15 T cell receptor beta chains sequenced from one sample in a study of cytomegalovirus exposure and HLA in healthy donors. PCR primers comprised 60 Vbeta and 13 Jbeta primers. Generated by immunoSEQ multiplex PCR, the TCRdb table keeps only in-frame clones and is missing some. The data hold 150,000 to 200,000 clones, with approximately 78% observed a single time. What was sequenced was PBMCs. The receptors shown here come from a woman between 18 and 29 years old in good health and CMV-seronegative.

CDR3 sequence reads: CASYPGLADTGELFF. CDR3 coding DNA: TGTGCCAGCTATCCGGGACTAGCGGACACCGGGGAGCTGTTTTTT. The V and J genes are TRBV7-2 and TRBJ2-2; 11 nucleotides align to TRBD2. The junction had 5 bases not matched to a gene; V was cut back by 8 bases and J by 3 bases. Looked up from germline, CDR1 is SGHTA and CDR2 is FQGNSA. The CDR3 runs to 15 residues.

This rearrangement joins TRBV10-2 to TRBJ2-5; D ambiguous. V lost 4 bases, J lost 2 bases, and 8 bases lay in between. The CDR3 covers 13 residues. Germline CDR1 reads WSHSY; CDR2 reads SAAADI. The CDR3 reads CASSVEFQETQYF. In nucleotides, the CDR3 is TGCGCCAGCAGTGTAGAATTTCAAGAGACCCAGTACTTC.

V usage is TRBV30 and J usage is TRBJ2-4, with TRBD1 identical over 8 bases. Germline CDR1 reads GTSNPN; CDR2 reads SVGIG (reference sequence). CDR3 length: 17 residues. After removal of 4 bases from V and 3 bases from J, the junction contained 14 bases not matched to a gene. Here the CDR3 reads CAWNHGNGQGVKNIQYF. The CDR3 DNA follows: TGTGCCTGGAACCACGGAAATGGACAGGGCGTCAAAAACATTCAGTACTTC. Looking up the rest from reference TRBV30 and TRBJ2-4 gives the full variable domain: SQTIHQWPATLVQPVGSPLSLECTVEGTSNPNLYWYRQAAGRGLQLLFYSVGIGQISSEVPQNLSASRPQDRQFILSSKKLLLSDSGFYLCAWNHGNGQGVKNIQYFGAGTRLSVL.

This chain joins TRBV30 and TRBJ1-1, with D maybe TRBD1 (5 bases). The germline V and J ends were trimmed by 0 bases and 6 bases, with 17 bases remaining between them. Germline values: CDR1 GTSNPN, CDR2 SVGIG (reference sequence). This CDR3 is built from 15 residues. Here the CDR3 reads CAWSVGESPRSEAFF. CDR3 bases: TGTGCCTGGAGTGTAGGGGAATCGCCAAGGTCTGAAGCTTTCTTT.

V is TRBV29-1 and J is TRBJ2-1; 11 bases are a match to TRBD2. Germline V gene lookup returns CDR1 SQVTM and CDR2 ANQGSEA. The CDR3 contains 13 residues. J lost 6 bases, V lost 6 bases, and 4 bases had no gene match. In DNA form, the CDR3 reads TGCAGCGTGAGGACTAGCGGGTTCAATGAGCAGTTCTTC. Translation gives CSVRTSGFNEQFF.

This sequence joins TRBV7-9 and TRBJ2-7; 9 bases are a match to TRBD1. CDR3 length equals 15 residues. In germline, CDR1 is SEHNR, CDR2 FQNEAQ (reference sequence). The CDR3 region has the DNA TGTTCCAGCAGCTCCCCCGGGACAGGGTCTTACGAGCAGTACGTC. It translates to CSSSSPGTGSYEQYV.

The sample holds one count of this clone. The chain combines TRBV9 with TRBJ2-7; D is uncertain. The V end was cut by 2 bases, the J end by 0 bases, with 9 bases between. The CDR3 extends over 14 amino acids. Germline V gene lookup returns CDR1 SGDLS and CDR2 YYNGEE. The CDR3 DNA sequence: TGTGCCAGCAGCGTTTCTGAGAGCTCCTACGAGCAGTACTTC. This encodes CASSVSESSYEQYF. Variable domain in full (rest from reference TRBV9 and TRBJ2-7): DSGVTQTPKHLITATGQRVTLRCSPRSGDLSVYWYQQSLDQGLQFLIQYYNGEERAKGNILERFSAQQFPDLHSELNLSSLELGDSALYFCASSVSESSYEQYFGPGTRLTVT.

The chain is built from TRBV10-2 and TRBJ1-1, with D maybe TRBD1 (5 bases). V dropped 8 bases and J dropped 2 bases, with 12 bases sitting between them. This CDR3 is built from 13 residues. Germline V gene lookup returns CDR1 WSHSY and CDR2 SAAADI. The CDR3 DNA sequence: TGCGCCAGCGGGCAGACAGAAAACACTGAAGCTTTCTTT. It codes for CASGQTENTEAFF.

As DNA, the CDR3 is TGCGCCAGCAGCCAAGATCCACAGGGGGATCGCACCGGGGAGCTGTTTTTT. It is translated as CASSQDPQGDRTGELFF. The gene calls are TRBV4-3 and TRBJ2-2, with 8 bases identical to TRBD1. This CDR3 comprises 17 residues. Germline assignment: CDR1 LGHNA and CDR2 YSLEER. V was pared by 0 bases and J by 4 bases, with 7 bases of the junction left unmatched.

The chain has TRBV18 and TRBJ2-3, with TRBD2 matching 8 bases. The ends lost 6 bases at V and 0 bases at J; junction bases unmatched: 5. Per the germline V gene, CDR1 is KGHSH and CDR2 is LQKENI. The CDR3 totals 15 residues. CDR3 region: CASSPTSGSTDTQYF. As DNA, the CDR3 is TGTGCCAGCTCCCCTACTAGCGGAAGCACAGATACGCAGTATTTT.

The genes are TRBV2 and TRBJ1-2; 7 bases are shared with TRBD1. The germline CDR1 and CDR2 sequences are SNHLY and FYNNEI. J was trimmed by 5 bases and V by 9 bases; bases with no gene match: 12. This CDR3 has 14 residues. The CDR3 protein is CARLPGTDTYGYTF. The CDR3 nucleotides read TGTGCCAGATTACCTGGGACAGATACTTATGGCTACACCTTC.

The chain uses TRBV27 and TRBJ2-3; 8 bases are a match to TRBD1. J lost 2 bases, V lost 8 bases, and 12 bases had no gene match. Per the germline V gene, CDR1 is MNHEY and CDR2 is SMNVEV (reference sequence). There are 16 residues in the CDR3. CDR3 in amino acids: CASCATGVLTTDTQYF. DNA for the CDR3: TGTGCCAGCTGTGCGACAGGGGTCCTAACCACAGATACGCAGTATTTT.

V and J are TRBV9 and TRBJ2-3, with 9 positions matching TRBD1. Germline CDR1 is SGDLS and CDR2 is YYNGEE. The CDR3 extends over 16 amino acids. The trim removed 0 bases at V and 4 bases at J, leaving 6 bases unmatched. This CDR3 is CASSVGIGQGSDTQYF. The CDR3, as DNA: TGTGCCAGCAGCGTAGGGATCGGACAGGGGTCAGATACGCAGTATTTT.

CDR3 coding DNA: TGTGCCAGCTCACCACTCGGACAGGGGGCGAGGTTTTACGAGCAGTACGTC. This codes for CASSPLGQGARFYEQYV. V usage is TRBV18 and J usage is TRBJ2-7; 11 bases align to TRBD1. This CDR3 region has 17 residues. Germline-derived CDR1 and CDR2 are KGHSH and LQKENI. Unmatched junction bases numbered 9, after V lost 1 base and J lost 4 bases.

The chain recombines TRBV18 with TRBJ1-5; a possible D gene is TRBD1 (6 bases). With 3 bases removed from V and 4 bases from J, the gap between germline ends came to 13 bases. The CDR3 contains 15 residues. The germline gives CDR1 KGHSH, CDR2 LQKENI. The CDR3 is CASSPTGIGNQPQHF. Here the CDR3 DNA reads TGTGCCAGCTCACCGACAGGAATAGGGAATCAGCCCCAGCATTTT.